This TCR beta chain was obtained from a study of cytomegalovirus exposure and HLA in healthy donors (dated by TCRdb to between 2016 and 2019). Broadly, across the study: A later analysis indicated that the 130 or so validation repertoires were generated on the platform also employed for the approximately 700 repertoires of the first cohort. The study aimed to test whether signatures of past pathogen exposure could be identified by cataloging public T cell receptors. The study combined high-throughput TCR immunosequencing, statistical association of individual TCRs with disease status, and machine learning to predict cytomegalovirus infection status. In addition to the first cohort of 650 to 750 subjects, a separate validation cohort of 120 different subjects was used.

The receptor library was made with the immunoSEQ multiplex PCR assay. The published analysis was carried out like this. A statistical classification framework was developed to diagnose cytomegalovirus status using the catalog of TCR beta chain sequences. Not all clones reach the TCRdb copy of this immuneACCESS table, which keeps in-frame sequences only. Checked studies attribute under half of the gap to unresolved V genes and leave the rest unexplained. The V and J calls and clone size come from that table; D and trimming were worked out from the DNA. The sample includes almost 75,000 clones, with about 85% observed a single time. Jointly, the top ten make up under 3.5% of the sample. The donors belonged to the validation cohort of around 110 subjects, which was separate from the approximately 610-subject first cohort. Points on this clone: Its cognate antigen has yet to be identified. Per-base quality was not reported, and no clone a single base away is much larger than it.

Broader findings and caveats from the paper: Most TCR sequences were observed very rarely across donors, whereas some public TCRs were present in many individuals. In both the original and validation cohorts, the classifier was reported to diagnose cytomegalovirus status with high specificity and sensitivity. In vitro tests confirmed that a few of the cytomegalovirus-associated TCR beta chains recognize cytomegalovirus antigens. A total of around 150 TCR beta chains were listed by the study as associated with cytomegalovirus. Subsequent analysis determined that TCRs grouped into clusters in the first cohort also showed a tendency toward co-occurrence across the 120 validation repertoires, and 85% to 95% of cluster scores exceeded 0. The validation cohort had no HLA typing available for a later analysis, so co-occurrence within that cohort was assessed over all 120 or so repertoires. The authors suggested that the approach could potentially be generalized to other disease states and immunological phenotypes.

From a lookup of the germline V gene, CDR1 and CDR2 are SGHRS and YFSETQ. Deletion took 7 bases off V and 4 bases off J, with a span of 26 bases between the germline ends. The CDR3 sequence holds 17 residues, the cysteine and phenylalanine included. Here the CDR3 DNA is all that survives: 51 bases in frame from base 1. The rearrangement combines TRBV5-1 with TRBJ1-2; D gene: possibly TRBD1, on 5 matching bases. Specimen: PBMCs. This receptor was taken from a man between 25 and 39 years old in good health and CMV-seronegative. The CDR3 amino acid sequence is: CASHRLGGRPAGYGYTF. DNA sequence: TGCGCCAGCCACCGCCTGGGGGGTAGGCCGGCGGGCTATGGCTACACCTTC. Where the CDR3 stops, the reference TRBV5-1 and TRBJ1-2 genes take over; the full variable domain is KAGVTQTPRYLIKTRGQQVTLSCSPISGHRSVSWYQQTPGQGLQFLFEYFSETQRNKGNFPGRFSGRQFSNSRSEMNVSTLELGDSALYLCASHRLGGRPAGYGYTFGSGTRLTVV.